The 26 T cell receptor beta chains in this list originate from one sample, sequenced in a study of T cells in women clearing cervical HPV infection. TCRdb's copy holds only in-frame clones and misses some; the assay was immunoSEQ multiplex PCR. The table lists roughly 15,000 clones, with 20% in the top ten. Sequences were obtained from blood buffy coat. These receptors all come from a woman aged 18 to 75 with a cervical HPV16 infection that either progressed to CIN3+ or cleared (not recorded which).

Points on this clone: Read data end 3 residues before the CDR3 end; the end is taken from the germline J gene. The gene calls are TRBV6-2 or TRBV6-3 and TRBJ1-2; possibly TRBD1 for D (6 bases). Germline-derived CDR1 and CDR2 are MNHEY and SVGEGT. The CDR3 is 13 amino acids. This CDR3 reads CASSYRDNNDYTF. The DNA read from the CDR3 is TGTGCCAGCAGTTACCGGGACAACAATGAC.

A remark on this clone: The read ends 3 residues shy of where the CDR3 ends; the end is completed using the germline J gene. This CDR3 is also generated by other DNA sequences in the sample. The chain combines TRBV18 with TRBJ2-3; TRBD1 might be the D (6 bases). This CDR3 has 16 residues. From germline, CDR1 is KGHSH and CDR2 LQKENI. V lost 6 bases and J lost 3, with 19 bases in between. CDR3 DNA, as far as it was read: TGTGCCAGCTCCCCCCCCCAGGGGAAGGGGACAGATACG. Residues: CASSPPQGKGTDT. The full CDR3 is CASSPPQGKGTDTQYF.

Turning to this clone: The read finishes 3 residues shy of the CDR3 end, and the germline J gene is used to complete it. The V gene is TRBV5-1, the J gene TRBJ2-7; 7 bases fit TRBD1. The CDR3 length is 14 residues. The trim removed 4 bases at V and 2 bases at J, leaving 6 bases unmatched. Germline V gene lookup returns CDR1 SGHRS and CDR2 YFSETQ. Partial CDR3 DNA: TGCGCCAGCAGCACCGGACAGGTCCCCTACGAG. Protein: CASSTGQVPYE. The entire CDR3 is CASSTGQVPYEQYF. Complete variable domain (other parts from reference TRBV5-1 and TRBJ2-7): KAGVTQTPRYLIKTRGQQVTLSCSPISGHRSVSWYQQTPGQGLQFLFEYFSETQRNKGNFPGRFSGRQFSNSRSEMNVSTLELGDSALYLCASSTGQVPYEQYFGPGTRLTVT.

Comment on this clone: The read finishes 3 residues shy of the CDR3 end, and the germline J gene is used to complete it. This chain connects TRBV29-1 to TRBJ1-1; weak D call: TRBD1 (5 bases). Deletions cut 5 bases from V and 3 bases from J, with 13 bases between. Per germline, CDR1 SQVTM and CDR2 ANQGSEA. The CDR3 totals 13 residues. CDR3 DNA, as far as it was read: TGCAGCGTTTCAGGGAGTCGGGACACTGAA. Translation gives CSVSGSRDTE. The whole CDR3 reads CSVSGSRDTEAFF.

With respect to this clone: Coverage ceases 3 residues before the CDR3 finishes, and the germline J gene fills in the end. J is TRBJ1-5 and V is TRBV19; TRBD1 matches at 7 bases. CDR1 LNHDA and CDR2 SQIVND come from the germline V gene (reference sequence). Trimming cost V 10 bases and J 8 bases; bases outside gene matches: 11. This CDR3 region has 13 residues. The part of the CDR3 DNA that was read is TGTGCCACCGGGGGACAGCGTGACGAGCCC. Amino acid sequence: CATGGQRDEP. The complete CDR3 protein is CATGGQRDEPQHF. Full variable domain (rest looked up from reference TRBV19 and TRBJ1-5): DGGITQSPKYLFRKEGQNVTLSCEQNLNHDAMYWYRQDPGQGLRLIYYSQIVNDFQKGDIAEGYSVSREKKESFPLTVTSAQKNPTAFYLCATGGQRDEPQHFGDGTRLSIL.

On this clone itself: The read is 3 residues too short to cover the CDR3 end, so that end is filled in from the germline J gene. J is TRBJ2-2 and V is TRBV30; 7 bases line up with TRBD1. Germline-derived CDR1 and CDR2 are GTSNPN and SVGIG (reference sequence). The CDR3 contains 13 residues. Trimming cost V 4 bases and J 4 bases; bases outside gene matches: 3. This CDR3 is CAWNGQVTGELFF. The part of the CDR3 DNA that was read is TGTGCCTGGAACGGACAGGTCACCGGGGAG. The full variable domain, in which reference TRBV30 and TRBJ2-2 provide the parts outside the CDR3, is SQTIHQWPATLVQPVGSPLSLECTVEGTSNPNLYWYRQAAGRGLQLLFYSVGIGQISSEVPQNLSASRPQDRQFILSSKKLLLSDSGFYLCAWNGQVTGELFFGEGSRLTVL.

Regarding this clone: The read terminates 3 residues ahead of where the CDR3 ends, so the germline J gene completes it. V is TRBV5-1 and J is TRBJ2-5; tentatively, D is TRBD2 (6 bases). The CDR3 covers 16 residues. Germline CDR1 is SGHRS and CDR2 is YFSETQ. The CDR3 loop is CASSLGGGDGADTQYF. The sequenced part of the CDR3 DNA is TGCGCCAGCAGCTTGGGCGGCGGGGACGGCGCAGATACC.

Details on this clone: The DNA ends 3 residues before the CDR3 does, and the rest of the CDR3 is filled in from the germline J gene. The V call is TRBV29-1, the J call TRBJ1-2, with unresolved D. Germline values: CDR1 SQVTM, CDR2 ANQGSEA. The CDR3 consists of 12 residues. The ends were cut back, 4 bases at V and 0 bases at J, with 6 bases in the middle. The CDR3 region is CSVAVANYGYTF. The sequenced CDR3 bases are TGCAGCGTTGCGGTAGCTAACTATGGC.

Details on this clone: The read finishes 3 residues shy of the CDR3 end, and the germline J gene is used to complete it. The chain carries TRBV7-9 and TRBJ2-7; possibly TRBD1 for D (5 bases). The CDR3 sequence is 11 residues long. Trimming removed 5 bases at V and 6 bases at J, with 8 bases between. Germline V CDR1 and CDR2: SEHNR, FQNEAQ (reference sequence). Partial CDR3 DNA: TGTGCCAGCAGCCTGCAGGGCGAG. This codes for CASSLQGE. The whole CDR3 protein is CASSLQGEQYF.

A word on this clone: The CDR3 end lies 3 residues beyond the end of the read and is filled in from the germline J gene. V and J are TRBV10-3 and TRBJ1-2; perhaps TRBD1 as D (5 bases). The length of the CDR3 is 17 residues. The V gene's germline CDR1 is ENHRY and CDR2 SYGVKD. With 0 bases removed from V and 4 bases from J, the gap between germline ends came to 18 bases. The DNA read from the CDR3 is TGTGCCATCAGTGAGTCGAAAGGGGCGAATCGTGGCTATGGC. It yields the protein CAISESKGANRGYG. The CDR3 as a whole reads CAISESKGANRGYGYTF.

Regarding this clone: Read sequence stops 3 residues before the CDR3 end, and the germline J gene provides the missing end. This rearrangement joins TRBV19 to TRBJ2-3; the match to TRBD2 covers 9 bases. Trimming cost V 6 bases and J 2 bases; bases outside gene matches: 15. Germline lookup yields CDR1 LNHDA and CDR2 SQIVND (reference sequence). CDR3 size: 18 residues. The CDR3 DNA, read in part, is TGTGCCAGTAGCCTGAGCCCCCTTAGCGGGGGAGCCACAGATACG. It is translated as CASSLSPLSGGATDT. The entire CDR3 reads CASSLSPLSGGATDTQYF.

Details on this clone: The CDR3 is cut off 3 residues early in the read; its end comes from the germline J gene. The rearrangement joins TRBV10-3 to TRBJ2-7; 9 bases agree with TRBD1. CDR3 length: 13 residues. V gave up 10 bases and J gave up 3 bases; unmatched junction bases: 7. The germline V gene encodes CDR1 ENHRY and CDR2 SYGVKD. The CDR3: CATGGQGLYEQYF. The covered CDR3 bases are TGTGCCACCGGGGGACAGGGTCTCTACGAG.

About this clone: The read comes to an end 3 residues before the CDR3 does, leaving the germline J gene to fill in the end. The chain is built from TRBV28 and TRBJ2-7, with 9 bases that match TRBD1. The V and J ends lost 7 bases and 4 bases, in that order; junction bases with no gene match: 14. Germline V gives CDR1 MDHEN, CDR2 SYDVKM. CDR3 length equals 16 residues. Incomplete CDR3 DNA: TGTGCCAGCACAACCTCTCCGGGACAGGGATATTACGAG. Its translation: CASTTSPGQGYYE. The full-length CDR3 reads as CASTTSPGQGYYEQYF. Using reference TRBV28 and TRBJ2-7 for the parts outside the CDR3, the full variable domain is DVKVTQSSRYLVKRTGEKVFLECVQDMDHENMFWYRQDPGLGLRLIYFSYDVKMKEKGDIPEGYSVSREKKERFSLILESASTNQTSMYLCASTTSPGQGYYEQYFGPGTRLTVT.

Remarks on this clone: The missing CDR3 end, 3 residues past where the read stops, is filled in from the germline J gene. The V gene is TRBV20-1, the J gene TRBJ1-2; 9 bases line up with TRBD1. Losses at the gene ends were 3 bases for V and 5 bases for J; bases not matched to a gene: 10. The CDR3 spans 15 residues. Germline values: CDR1 DFQATT, CDR2 SNEGSKA (reference sequence). The sequenced CDR3 bases are TGCAGTGCTAGGGAGCCAGGACAGGGGAGGTATGGC. It specifies CSAREPGQGRYG. The whole CDR3 protein reads CSAREPGQGRYGYTF.

Points on this clone: The read terminates 3 residues before the CDR3 end, so the remaining end is supplied by the germline J gene. The rearrangement links TRBV12-3 or TRBV12-4 to TRBJ2-3; tentatively, D is TRBD1 (5 bases). V shed 3 bases and J shed 2 bases, with 6 bases lying between them. The CDR3 contains 13 residues. The CDR3 loop is CASSFGATDTQYF. CDR3 DNA (partial): TGTGCCAGCAGTTTTGGGGCCACAGATACG.

On this clone: Read data end 3 residues before the CDR3 end; the end is taken from the germline J gene. This sequence joins TRBV5-5 and TRBJ2-7; TRBD1 matches 10 bases. V lost 5 bases to trimming and J lost 0 bases; unmatched junction nucleotides: 5. The CDR3 has 15 residues. The germline CDR1 and CDR2 sequences are SGHKS and YYEKEE (reference sequence). This CDR3 reads CASSLTGGGSYEQYF. The CDR3 bases that were read are TGTGCCAGCAGTTTGACAGGGGGCGGCTCCTACGAG.

For this clone: The missing CDR3 end, 3 residues past where the read stops, is filled in from the germline J gene. The chain recombines TRBV7-6 with TRBJ1-2; D is undetermined. CDR1 and CDR2 (germline): SGHVS, FNYEAQ. CDR3 size: 13 residues. CDR3 bases read: TGTGCCAGCAGAAATGCAGGAGACAATGAC. Translating gives CASRNAGDND. The whole CDR3 is CASRNAGDNDYTF.

Measured by frequency, this clone is medium-sized (0.01 to 0.1%). The read stops 3 residues short of the end of the CDR3; the missing end is completed from the germline J gene. V and J are TRBV18 and TRBJ2-2; D is perhaps TRBD2 (5 bases). V was trimmed by 3 bases and J by 3 bases, leaving 8 bases between them. CDR3 size: 14 residues. Germline V gene data show CDR1 as KGHSH and CDR2 as LQKENI. The CDR3: CASSPPRDTGELFF. The CDR3 bases that were read are TGTGCCAGCTCACCTCCGCGGGACACCGGGGAG.

Turning to this clone: The read terminates 3 residues before the CDR3 end, so the remaining end is supplied by the germline J gene. The J gene is TRBJ1-2, the V gene TRBV30; maybe TRBD1 (6 bases). CDR1 is GTSNPN and CDR2 is SVGIG in the germline V gene (reference sequence). The CDR3 length is 16 residues. The CDR3 loop reads CAWSALGGLSTDTYTF. Incomplete CDR3 DNA: TGTGCCTGGAGTGCCCTCGGGGGGCTAAGCACAGATACC.

On this clone: The CDR3 end lies 3 residues beyond the end of the read and is filled in from the germline J gene. The gene calls are TRBV18 and TRBJ1-4; 8 bases are shared with TRBD1. The germline gives CDR1 KGHSH, CDR2 LQKENI. The junction had 4 bases not matched to a gene; V was cut back by 1 base and J by 6 bases. The CDR3 has 15 amino acids. The CDR3 bases that were read are TGTGCCAGCTCACCACTCGGACAGGGCCATGAAAAA. Translation gives CASSPLGQGHEK. The complete CDR3 reads CASSPLGQGHEKLFF. Combining the CDR3 with reference TRBV18 and TRBJ1-4 gives the whole variable domain NAGVMQNPRHLVRRRGQEARLRCSPMKGHSHVYWYRQLPEEGLKFMVYLQKENIIDESGMPKERFSAEFPKEGPSILRIQQVVRGDSAAYFCASSPLGQGHEKLFFGSGTQLSVL.

To note about this clone: Read coverage stops 3 residues before the CDR3 terminus; the germline J gene supplies the remainder. V and J are TRBV5-1 and TRBJ2-2; D gene unclear. The CDR3 has 12 amino acids. Germline-derived CDR1 and CDR2 are SGHRS and YFSETQ. Trimming took off 2 bases at V and 6 bases at J, with 5 bases between the two ends. This chain's CDR3 is CASSFAAGELFF. CDR3 bases read: TGCGCCAGCAGCTTCGCGGCCGGGGAG.

With respect to this clone: With the read ending 3 residues before the CDR3 end, the germline J gene is used to fill in that end. The chain carries TRBV5-1 and TRBJ2-2; possible D gene TRBD2, 7 bases. Germline CDR1 is SGHRS and CDR2 is YFSETQ. The V gene lost 7 bases and the J gene lost 4 bases, with 17 bases spanning the gap. The CDR3 runs to 15 residues. CDR3 residues: CASAKRGGSTGELFF. The covered CDR3 bases are TGCGCCAGCGCAAAGAGGGGGGGCAGCACCGGGGAG.

About this clone: Read coverage stops 3 residues before the CDR3 terminus; the germline J gene supplies the remainder. J is TRBJ2-5 and V is TRBV11-1; no clear D gene. There are 12 residues in the CDR3. The germline V gene encodes CDR1 SGHAT and CDR2 FQDESV (reference sequence). V was trimmed by 6 bases and J by 5 bases, leaving 10 bases between them. CDR3 loop: CASSLSRETQYF. The sequenced CDR3 bases are TGTGCCAGCAGTCTATCACGCGAGACC.

Note on this clone: The read ends 3 residues before the CDR3 terminus; that terminus is restored from the germline J gene. The chain has TRBV6-1 and TRBJ2-3, with 14 bases aligning to TRBD2. This CDR3 contains 19 residues. The V gene end was trimmed by 5 bases and the J gene end by 0 bases; junction bases not matched to a gene: 10. The germline V gene encodes CDR1 MNHNS and CDR2 SASEGT. This chain's CDR3 is CASSQGLAGGQASTDTQYF. Partial CDR3 DNA: TGTGCCAGCAGTCAAGGACTAGCGGGGGGCCAGGCTAGCACAGATACG.

Turning to this clone: The read ends 3 residues shy of where the CDR3 ends; the end is completed using the germline J gene. The J gene is TRBJ2-3, the V gene TRBV2; 11 bases line up with TRBD2. CDR1 and CDR2 from the germline V gene are SNHLY and FYNNEI. The ends lost 6 bases at V and 2 bases at J; junction bases unmatched: 7. CDR3 length equals 16 residues. Incomplete CDR3 DNA: TGTGCCAGCAGACTAGCGGGGGCTTATATCACAGATACG. This encodes CASRLAGAYITDT. The CDR3 in full is CASRLAGAYITDTQYF.

For this clone: The read terminates 3 residues before the CDR3 end, so the remaining end is supplied by the germline J gene. V and J are TRBV2 and TRBJ1-2; maybe TRBD1 (5 bases). Germline V gene data show CDR1 as SNHLY and CDR2 as FYNNEI. The CDR3 totals 15 residues. CDR3 DNA, as far as it was read: TGTGCCAGCAGTGTTTGGCGGGGGGTCACAGATACC. This gives the protein CASSVWRGVTDT. The complete CDR3 reads CASSVWRGVTDTYTF.